The source of this TCR beta chain is a study of a mutant IDH1 vaccine in newly diagnosed glioma. Looking at the study overall: In weeks 1, 3, 5, 7, 11, 15, 19 and 23, patients were vaccinated. Receipt of radiotherapy, temozolomide, or both preceded the study, and most received both.

The repertoire was sequenced with immunoSEQ multiplex PCR; TCRdb's copy has only in-frame clones and lacks some. The repertoire has about 59,000 clones, 70% to 90% of them found once; the top ten carry about 4.6%. Time point meaning: week 5, during vaccination. One vaccine dose held 300 ug of mutant IDH1 20-mer peptide and came with topical imiquimod. J was trimmed by 4 bases and V by 2 bases; bases with no gene match: 9. CDR1 and CDR2 (germline): SGHRS, YFSETQ. There are 18 residues in the CDR3. Remarks on this clone: Antigen: not known.

This specimen consisted of PBMCs, obtained from a glioma patient whose treatment included an IDH1 peptide vaccine. This chain uses TRBV5-1 with TRBJ2-1; TRBD2 aligns across 13 bases. The sequence was obtained from a woman aged 35 to 49 with glioma. The CDR3 sequence is CASSFNPTSGGGYNEQFF. DNA for the CDR3: TGCGCCAGCAGCTTTAACCCCACTAGCGGGGGGGGATACAATGAGCAGTTCTTC.